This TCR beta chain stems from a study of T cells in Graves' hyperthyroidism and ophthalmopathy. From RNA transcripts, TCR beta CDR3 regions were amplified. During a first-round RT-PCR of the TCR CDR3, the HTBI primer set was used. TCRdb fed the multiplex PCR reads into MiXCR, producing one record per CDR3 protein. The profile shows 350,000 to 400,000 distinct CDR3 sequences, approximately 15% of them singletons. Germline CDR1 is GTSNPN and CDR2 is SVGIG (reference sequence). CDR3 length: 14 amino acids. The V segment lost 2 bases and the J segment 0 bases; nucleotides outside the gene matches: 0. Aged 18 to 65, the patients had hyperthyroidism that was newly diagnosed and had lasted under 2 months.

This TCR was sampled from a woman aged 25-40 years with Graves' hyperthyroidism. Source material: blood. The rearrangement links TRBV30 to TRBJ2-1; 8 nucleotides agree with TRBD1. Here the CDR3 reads CAWSTGGSYNEQFF. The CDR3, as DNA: TGTGCCTGGAGTACAGGGGGCTCCTACAATGAGCAGTTCTTC. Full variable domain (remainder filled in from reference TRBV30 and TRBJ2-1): SQTIHQWPATLVQPVGSPLSLECTVEGTSNPNLYWYRQAAGRGLQLLFYSVGIGQISSEVPQNLSASRPQDRQFILSSKKLLLSDSGFYLCAWSTGGSYNEQFFGPGTRLTVL.